The entry below describes one TCR beta chain. What it binds is not known. The data originate from a study of T cell repertoires in cytomegalovirus infection. TCRdb redid the calling of the reads with MiXCR, one entry per CDR3 protein. The sample has under 350,000 distinct CDR3 sequences; more than 9% are singletons. Study results and limitations: Using cumulative public TCR beta family frequency, the authors identified those who carried CMV together with the relevant HLA.

The CDR3 loop spans 17 amino acids. The germline gives CDR1 SGHTA, CDR2 FQGNSA. The V and J ends lost 3 bases and 2 bases, in that order; junction bases with no gene match: 12. The chain carries TRBV7-2 and TRBJ2-7; TRBD1 matches 8 bases. Source material: PBMCs. The clonotype originates from a human donor in good health (CMV status not recorded). Some clones in this sample may be carry-over from other donors' samples. CDR3 sequence: CASSFPTRQGRAYEQYF. The CDR3 DNA is TGTGCCAGCAGCTTTCCCACCCGACAGGGGCGCGCCTACGAGCAGTACTTC.